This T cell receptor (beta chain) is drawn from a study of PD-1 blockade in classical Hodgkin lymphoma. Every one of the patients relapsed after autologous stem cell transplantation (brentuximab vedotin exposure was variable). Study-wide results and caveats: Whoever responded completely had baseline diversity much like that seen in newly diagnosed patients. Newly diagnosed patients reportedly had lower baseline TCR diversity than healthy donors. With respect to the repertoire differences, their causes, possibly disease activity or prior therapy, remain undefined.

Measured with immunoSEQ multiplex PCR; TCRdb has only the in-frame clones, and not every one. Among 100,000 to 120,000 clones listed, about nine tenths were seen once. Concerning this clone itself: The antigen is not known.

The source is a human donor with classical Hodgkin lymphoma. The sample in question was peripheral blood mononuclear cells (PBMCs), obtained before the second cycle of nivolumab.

In DNA, the CDR3 is TGTGCTAGTGGTTTGGGACAGGCACCAGGGCAGTACTTC. It translates to CASGLGQAPGQYF. This rearrangement joins TRBV12-5 to TRBJ2-7; tentatively, D is TRBD1 (6 bases). The length of the CDR3 is 13 residues. The V end was cut by 1 base, the J end by 9 bases, with 13 bases between. Germline CDR1 is LGHNT and CDR2 is FRNRAP.